The sequence of this T cell receptor beta chain was determined in a study of blood T cell repertoires in COVID-19. Assignments of participants to cohorts depended upon their own reported clinical history. Resolution of symptoms, clearance, or two negative PCRs was present in recovered Cohort 3 donors. The V gene end was trimmed by 1 base and the J gene end by 4 bases; junction bases not matched to a gene: 7. This CDR3 contains 18 residues. The V gene's germline CDR1 is LGHNA and CDR2 YNFKEQ. Source study methods: From reference gene primer amplification, estimates of nucleated cell counts were derived. Clones were sequenced by immunoSEQ multiplex PCR, and TCRdb holds only the in-frame ones, with some missing. V and J calls and clone size are those listed in that table; D and trimming were worked out from the DNA. Among 150,000 or so clones, more than 85% were seen once, and the ten largest hold about 6.5%.

The chain is built from TRBV4-2 and TRBJ2-6, with TRBD2 matching 10 bases. This receptor was obtained from a woman in her forties or fifties who had recovered from COVID-19. Sequencing used PBMCs or T cells enriched from blood (not recorded which). This CDR3 reads CASSQGLAGVRGANVLTF. The CDR3 DNA is TGTGCCAGCAGCCAAGGTCTAGCGGGAGTACGAGGGGCCAACGTCCTGACTTTC.